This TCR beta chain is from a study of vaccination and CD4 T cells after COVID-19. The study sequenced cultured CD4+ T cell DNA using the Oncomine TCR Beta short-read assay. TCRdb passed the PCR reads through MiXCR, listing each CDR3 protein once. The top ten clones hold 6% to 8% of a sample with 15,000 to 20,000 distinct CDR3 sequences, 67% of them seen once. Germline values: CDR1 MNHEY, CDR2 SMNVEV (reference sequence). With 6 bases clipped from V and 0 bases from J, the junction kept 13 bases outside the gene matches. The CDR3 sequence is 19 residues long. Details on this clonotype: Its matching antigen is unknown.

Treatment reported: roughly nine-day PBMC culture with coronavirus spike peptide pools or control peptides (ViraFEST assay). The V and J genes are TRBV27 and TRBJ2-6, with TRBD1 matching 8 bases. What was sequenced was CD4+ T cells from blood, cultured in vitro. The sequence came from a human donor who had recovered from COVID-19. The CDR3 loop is CASSPTRKQGDSGANVLTF. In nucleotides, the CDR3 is TGTGCCAGCAGCCCCACACGGAAACAGGGGGACTCTGGGGCCAACGTCCTGACTTTC.